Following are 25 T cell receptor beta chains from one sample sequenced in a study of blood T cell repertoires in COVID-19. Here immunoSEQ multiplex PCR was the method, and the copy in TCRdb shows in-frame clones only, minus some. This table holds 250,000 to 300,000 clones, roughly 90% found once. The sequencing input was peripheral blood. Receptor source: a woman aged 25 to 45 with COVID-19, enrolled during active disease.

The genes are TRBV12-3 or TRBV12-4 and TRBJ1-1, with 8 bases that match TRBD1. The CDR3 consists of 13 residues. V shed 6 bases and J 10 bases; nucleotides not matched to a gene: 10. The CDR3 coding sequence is TGTGCCAGCAGGGACAGGGTCGAGTGGGGAGCTTTCTTT. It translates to CASRDRVEWGAFF.

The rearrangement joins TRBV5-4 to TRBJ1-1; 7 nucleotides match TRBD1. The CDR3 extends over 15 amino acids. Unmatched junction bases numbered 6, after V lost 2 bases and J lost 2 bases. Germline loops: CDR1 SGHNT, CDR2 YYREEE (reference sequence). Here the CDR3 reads CASSLPGTENTEAFF. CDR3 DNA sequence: TGTGCCAGCAGCTTACCCGGGACAGAAAACACTGAAGCTTTCTTT.

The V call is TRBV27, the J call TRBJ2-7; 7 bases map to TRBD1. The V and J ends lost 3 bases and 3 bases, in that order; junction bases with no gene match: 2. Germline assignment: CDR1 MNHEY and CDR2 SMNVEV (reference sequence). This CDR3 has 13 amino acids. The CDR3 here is CASSLAGGYEQYF. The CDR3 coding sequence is TGTGCCAGCAGTTTGGCAGGGGGCTACGAGCAGTACTTC.

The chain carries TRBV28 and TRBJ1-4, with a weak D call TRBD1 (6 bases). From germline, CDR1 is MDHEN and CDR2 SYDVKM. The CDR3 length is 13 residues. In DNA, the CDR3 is TGTGCGCTGGGGGGGGCCCCTAATGAAAAACTGTTTTTT. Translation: CALGGAPNEKLFF. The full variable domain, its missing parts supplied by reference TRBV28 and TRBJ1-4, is DVKVTQSSRYLVKRTGEKVFLECVQDMDHENMFWYRQDPGLGLRLIYFSYDVKMKEKGDIPEGYSVSREKKERFSLILESASTNQTSMYLCALGGAPNEKLFFGSGTQLSVL.

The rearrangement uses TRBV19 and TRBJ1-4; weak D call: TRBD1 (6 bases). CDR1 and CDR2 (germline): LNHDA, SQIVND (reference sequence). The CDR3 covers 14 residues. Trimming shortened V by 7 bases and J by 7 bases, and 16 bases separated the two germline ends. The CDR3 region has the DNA TGTGCCAGTACTCCCGACAGGATCGGTGAAAAACTGTTTTTT. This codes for CASTPDRIGEKLFF.

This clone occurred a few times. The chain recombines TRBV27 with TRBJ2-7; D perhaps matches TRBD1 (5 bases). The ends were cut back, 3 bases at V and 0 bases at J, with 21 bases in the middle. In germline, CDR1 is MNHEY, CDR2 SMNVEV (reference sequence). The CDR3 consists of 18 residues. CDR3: CASSFPPAYRSHSYEQYF. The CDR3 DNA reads TGTGCCAGCAGTTTCCCGCCTGCCTACAGGAGTCACTCCTACGAGCAGTACTTC.

CDR3 bases: TGTGCCAGCGAGAAAGCCGGGTCTCTGAACAATGAGCAGTTCTTC. It codes for CASEKAGSLNNEQFF. The rearrangement links TRBV28 to TRBJ2-1; D uncertain. The CDR3 covers 15 residues. Trimming removed 8 bases from V and 5 bases from J, with 19 bases in between. Germline-derived CDR1 and CDR2 are MDHEN and SYDVKM.

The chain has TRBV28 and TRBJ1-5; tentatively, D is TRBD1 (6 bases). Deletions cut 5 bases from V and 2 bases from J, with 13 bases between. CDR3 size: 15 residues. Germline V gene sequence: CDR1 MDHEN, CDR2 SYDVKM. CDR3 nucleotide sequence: TGTGCCAGCAGTAGCCAGGGGCAGGGCAATCAGCCCCAGCATTTT. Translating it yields CASSSQGQGNQPQHF. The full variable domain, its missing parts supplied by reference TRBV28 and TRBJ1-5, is DVKVTQSSRYLVKRTGEKVFLECVQDMDHENMFWYRQDPGLGLRLIYFSYDVKMKEKGDIPEGYSVSREKKERFSLILESASTNQTSMYLCASSSQGQGNQPQHFGDGTRLSIL.

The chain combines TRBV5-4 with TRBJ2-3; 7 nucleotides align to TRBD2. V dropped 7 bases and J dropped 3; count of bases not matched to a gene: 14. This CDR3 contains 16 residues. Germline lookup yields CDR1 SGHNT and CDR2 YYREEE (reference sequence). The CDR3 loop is CASHQSGGVRTDTQYF. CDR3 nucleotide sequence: TGTGCCAGCCACCAATCGGGGGGAGTCCGGACAGATACGCAGTATTTT.

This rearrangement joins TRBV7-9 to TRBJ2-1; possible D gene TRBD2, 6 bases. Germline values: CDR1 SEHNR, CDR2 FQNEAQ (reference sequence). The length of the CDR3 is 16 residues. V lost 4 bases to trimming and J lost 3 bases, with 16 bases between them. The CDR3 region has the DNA TGTGCCAGCAGCTCCCGACCAAGGGGACTCTACAATGAGCAGTTCTTC. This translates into CASSSRPRGLYNEQFF.

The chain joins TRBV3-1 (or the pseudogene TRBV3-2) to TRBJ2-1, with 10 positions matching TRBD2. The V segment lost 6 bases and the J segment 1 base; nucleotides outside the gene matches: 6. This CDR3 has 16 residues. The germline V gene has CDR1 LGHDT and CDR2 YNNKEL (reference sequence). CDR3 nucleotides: TGTGCCAGCAGGAGCGGGGGGGCCTTATCCTACAATGAGCAGTTCTTC. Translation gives CASRSGGALSYNEQFF.

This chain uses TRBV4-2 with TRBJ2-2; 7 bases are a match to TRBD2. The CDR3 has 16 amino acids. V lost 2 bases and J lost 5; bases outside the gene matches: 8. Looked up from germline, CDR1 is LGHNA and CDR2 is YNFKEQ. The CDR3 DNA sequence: TGTGCCAGCAGCCAAAAAAGCGGGGATTTTACCGGGGAGCTGTTTTTT. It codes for CASSQKSGDFTGELFF.

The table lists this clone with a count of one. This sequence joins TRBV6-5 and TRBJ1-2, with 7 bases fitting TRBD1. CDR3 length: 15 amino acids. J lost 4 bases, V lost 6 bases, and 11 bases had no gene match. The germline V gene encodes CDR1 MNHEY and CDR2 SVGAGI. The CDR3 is CASRPQGMLGYGYTF. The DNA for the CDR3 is TGTGCCAGCAGGCCACAGGGGATGTTGGGCTATGGCTACACCTTC.

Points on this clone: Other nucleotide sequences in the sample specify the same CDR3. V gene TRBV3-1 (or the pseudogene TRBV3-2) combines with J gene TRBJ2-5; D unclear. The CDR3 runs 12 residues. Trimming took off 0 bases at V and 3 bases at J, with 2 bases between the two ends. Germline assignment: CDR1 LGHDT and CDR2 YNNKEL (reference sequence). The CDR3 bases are TGTGCCAGCAGCCAAGACAAAGAGACCCAGTACTTC. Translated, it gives CASSQDKETQYF.

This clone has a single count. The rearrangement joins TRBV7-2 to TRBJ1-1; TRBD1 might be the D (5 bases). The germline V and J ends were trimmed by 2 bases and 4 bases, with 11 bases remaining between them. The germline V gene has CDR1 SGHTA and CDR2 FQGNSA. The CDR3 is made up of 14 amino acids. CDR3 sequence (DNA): TGTGCCAGCAGCTTATCCTCTGGGGCCACTGAAGCTTTCTTT. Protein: CASSLSSGATEAFF.

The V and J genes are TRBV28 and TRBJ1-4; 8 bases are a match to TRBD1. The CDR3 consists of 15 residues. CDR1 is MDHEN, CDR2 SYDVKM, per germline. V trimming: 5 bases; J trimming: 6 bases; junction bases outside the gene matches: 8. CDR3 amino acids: CASSPRDRRHEKLFF. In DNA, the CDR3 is TGTGCCAGCAGTCCCAGGGACAGGCGGCATGAAAAACTGTTTTTT. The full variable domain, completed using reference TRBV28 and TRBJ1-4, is DVKVTQSSRYLVKRTGEKVFLECVQDMDHENMFWYRQDPGLGLRLIYFSYDVKMKEKGDIPEGYSVSREKKERFSLILESASTNQTSMYLCASSPRDRRHEKLFFGSGTQLSVL.

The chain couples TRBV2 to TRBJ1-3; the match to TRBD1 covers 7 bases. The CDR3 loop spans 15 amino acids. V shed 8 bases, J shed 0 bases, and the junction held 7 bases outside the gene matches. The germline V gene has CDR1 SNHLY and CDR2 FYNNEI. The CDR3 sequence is CASGGQSFSGNTIYF. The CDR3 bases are TGTGCCAGCGGGGGACAGTCGTTCTCTGGAAACACCATATATTTT.

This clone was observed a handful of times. CDR3 bases: TGTGCCAGCAGCGGAGACAGGAACGAAAAACTGTTTTTT. Translated: CASSGDRNEKLFF. This chain connects TRBV2 to TRBJ1-4; a possible D gene is TRBD1 (6 bases). The CDR3 length is 13 residues. Germline V gene sequence: CDR1 SNHLY, CDR2 FYNNEI. Trimming removed 6 bases from V and 8 bases from J, with 13 bases in between.

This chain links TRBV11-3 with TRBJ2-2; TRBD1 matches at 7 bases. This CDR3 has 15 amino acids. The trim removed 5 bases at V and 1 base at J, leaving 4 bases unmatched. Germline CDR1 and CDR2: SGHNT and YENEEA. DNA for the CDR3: TGTGCCAGCAGCCCCTGGACAGGGAACACCGGGGAGCTGTTTTTT. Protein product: CASSPWTGNTGELFF.

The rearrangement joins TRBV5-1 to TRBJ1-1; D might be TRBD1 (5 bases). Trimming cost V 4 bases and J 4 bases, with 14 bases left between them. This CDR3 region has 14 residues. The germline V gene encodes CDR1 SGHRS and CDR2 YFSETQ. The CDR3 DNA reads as TGCGCCAGCAGCACAGACAGTTCTCGCACTGAAGCTTTCTTT. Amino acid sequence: CASSTDSSRTEAFF.

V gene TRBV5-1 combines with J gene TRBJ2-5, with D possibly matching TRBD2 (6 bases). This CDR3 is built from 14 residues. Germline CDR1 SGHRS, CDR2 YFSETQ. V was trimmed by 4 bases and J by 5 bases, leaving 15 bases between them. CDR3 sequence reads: CASSPGLSGETQYF. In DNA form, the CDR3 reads TGCGCCAGCAGCCCGGGCCTCAGCGGGGAGACCCAGTACTTC.

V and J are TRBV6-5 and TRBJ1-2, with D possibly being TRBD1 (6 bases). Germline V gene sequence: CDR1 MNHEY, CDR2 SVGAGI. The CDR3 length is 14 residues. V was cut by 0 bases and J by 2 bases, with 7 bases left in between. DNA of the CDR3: TGTGCCAGCAGTTACTCGGGGACAAACTATGGCTACACCTTC. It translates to CASSYSGTNYGYTF.

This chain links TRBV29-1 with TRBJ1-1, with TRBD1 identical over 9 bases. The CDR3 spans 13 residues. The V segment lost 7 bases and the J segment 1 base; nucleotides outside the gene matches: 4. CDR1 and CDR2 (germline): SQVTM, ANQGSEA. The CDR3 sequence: CSGGTGWNTEAFF. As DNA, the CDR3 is TGCAGCGGTGGGACAGGGTGGAACACTGAAGCTTTCTTT.

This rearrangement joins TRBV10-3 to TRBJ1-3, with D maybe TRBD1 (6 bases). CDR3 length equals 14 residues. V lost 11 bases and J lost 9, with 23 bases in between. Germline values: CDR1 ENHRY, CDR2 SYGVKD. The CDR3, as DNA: TGTGCCGGGGAGCGAACGGGACACGAGGTCACCATATATTTT. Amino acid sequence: CAGERTGHEVTIYF.

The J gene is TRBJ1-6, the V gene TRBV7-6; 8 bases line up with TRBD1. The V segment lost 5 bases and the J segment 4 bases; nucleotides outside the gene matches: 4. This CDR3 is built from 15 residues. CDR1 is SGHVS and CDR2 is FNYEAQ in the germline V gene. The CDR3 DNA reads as TGTGCCAGCAGCCCAGGGACAGGTTATAATTCACCCCTCCACTTT. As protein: CASSPGTGYNSPLHF.